Detailed here is one TCR beta chain. The data derive from a study of cytomegalovirus exposure and HLA in healthy donors. With 60 Vbeta and 13 Jbeta primers, the PCR was carried out. Profiling relied on immunoSEQ multiplex PCR, and the TCRdb table lists in-frame clones only, not all of them. The data show approximately 150,000 clones, about 80% seen once. Trimming stripped 11 bases from V and 3 bases from J, with 11 bases between. Germline V CDR1 and CDR2: MDHEN, SYDVKM. The CDR3 totals 12 residues. The V and J genes are TRBV28 and TRBJ1-5; D remains unclear. This TCR was sampled from a man aged 18-30 years in good health and CMV-seropositive. The sequenced sample consisted of PBMCs. CDR3 DNA sequence: TGTGCCTGTGGACTGCTCAATCAGCCCCAGCATTTT. Translated: CACGLLNQPQHF.